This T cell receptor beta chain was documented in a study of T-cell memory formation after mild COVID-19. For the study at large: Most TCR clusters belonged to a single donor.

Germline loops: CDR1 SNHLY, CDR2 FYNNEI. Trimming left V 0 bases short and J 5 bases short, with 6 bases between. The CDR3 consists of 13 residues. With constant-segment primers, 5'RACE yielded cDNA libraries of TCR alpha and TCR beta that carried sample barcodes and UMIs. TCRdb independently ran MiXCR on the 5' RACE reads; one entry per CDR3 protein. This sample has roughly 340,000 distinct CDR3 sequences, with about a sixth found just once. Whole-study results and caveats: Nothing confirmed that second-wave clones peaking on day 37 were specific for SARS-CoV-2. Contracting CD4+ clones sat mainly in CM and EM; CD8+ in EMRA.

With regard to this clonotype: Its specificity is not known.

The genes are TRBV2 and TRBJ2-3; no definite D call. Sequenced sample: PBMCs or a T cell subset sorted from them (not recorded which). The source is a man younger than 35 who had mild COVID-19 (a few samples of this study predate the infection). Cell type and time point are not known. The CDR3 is CASSEAVGDTQYF. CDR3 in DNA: TGTGCCAGCAGTGAAGCGGTAGGAGATACGCAGTATTTT.